The 2 T cell receptor beta chains listed next were all sequenced from one sample in a study of technical replicates of blood from a few donors. Some clones are missing from TCRdb's copy, which holds only in-frame ones; the method was immunoSEQ multiplex PCR. The data contain approximately 81,000 clones, just over 95% of them singletons. The specimen sequenced was T cells isolated from PBMCs. The receptors were gathered from a human donor in good health.

The rearrangement uses TRBV7-2 and TRBJ2-1; D may be TRBD1 (5 bases). Trimming took 5 bases from V and 4 from J, leaving 15 bases between them. The CDR3 covers 15 residues. The germline CDR1 and CDR2 sequences are SGHTA and FQGNSA. The chain's CDR3 is CASSPQGPLYNEQFF. The CDR3 nucleotides read TGTGCCAGCAGCCCTCAGGGTCCCCTTTACAATGAGCAGTTCTTC.

This clone was seen only once. This chain connects TRBV4-3 to TRBJ1-5; D ambiguous. The germline gives CDR1 LGHNA, CDR2 YSLEER. Trimming removed 0 bases from V and 6 bases from J, with 6 bases in between. The CDR3 runs 13 residues. CDR3 residues: CASSQDLPQPQHF. The CDR3 DNA reads as TGCGCCAGCAGCCAAGACCTCCCTCAGCCCCAGCATTTT.